This is a list of T cell receptor beta chains from one sample in a study of long-term antiretroviral therapy in people with HIV. Generated by immunoSEQ multiplex PCR, the TCRdb table keeps only in-frame clones and is missing some. The profile covers roughly 42,000 clones, with less than 90% appearing a single time and about 4% taken by the ten largest. The sample in question was unsorted PBMCs, obtained 1.2 years after starting antiretroviral therapy. All receptors derive from a woman aged 50 to 65 with HIV. The CDR3 runs from the conserved cysteine through the conserved F or W. The order of the fields is D gene, clone size, V gene, J gene, CDR3 DNA, CDR3 protein. A D gene is named only where the DNA matches it firmly. Rows may omit the clone size; those that give it use once, few, many or a size class.

TRBD2,NA,TRBV5-1,TRBJ2-7,TGCGCCAGCAGCTTGGGGGTAGCGGGTCGGGAGCAGTACTTC,CASSLGVAGREQYF
TRBD2,NA,TRBV7-6,TRBJ2-1,TGTGCCAGCAGCCCGCCGGCGGGGGGCTCCTACAATGAGCAGTTCTTC,CASSPPAGGSYNEQFF
NA,NA,TRBV7-8,TRBJ1-5,TGTGCCAGCGGGTATAGCAATCAGCCCCAGCATTTT,CASGYSNQPQHF
TRBD2,few,TRBV4-1,TRBJ2-7,TGCGCCAGCAGCCAAGATTCCGGGGGGGCCCCCGAGCAGTACTTC,CASSQDSGGAPEQYF
NA,once,TRBV5-1,TRBJ2-3,TGCGCCAGCAGCCTGGCGGCTAGAGGCACAGATACGCAGTATTTT,CASSLAARGTDTQYF
TRBD1,NA,TRBV7-2,TRBJ2-3,TGTGCCAGCAGCTTAGTGGGACAGTTTACGTTAGATACGCAGTATTTT,CASSLVGQFTLDTQYF
TRBD2,NA,TRBV30,TRBJ2-5,TGTGCCTGGAGCTATAGCGGGGAGACCCAGTACTTC,CAWSYSGETQYF
NA,NA,TRBV14,TRBJ1-1,TGTGCCAGCAGCCTATCGATGAACACTGAAGCTTTCTTT,CASSLSMNTEAFF
NA,NA,TRBV5-1,TRBJ2-5,TGCGCCAGCAGCTTGGGTAGTGGGGGGACCTATACACAAGAGACCCAGTACTTC,CASSLGSGGTYTQETQYF
TRBD1,NA,TRBV7-8,TRBJ2-3,TGTGCCAGCAGCCTGGACAGGGCCGGCACAGATACGCAGTATTTT,CASSLDRAGTDTQYF
TRBD2,once,TRBV4-3,TRBJ2-4,TGCGCCAGCAGCCAAGAGGCGGGACTAGGGAAAAACATTCAGTACTTC,CASSQEAGLGKNIQYF
TRBD1,NA,TRBV7-3,TRBJ1-1,TGTGCCAGCAGGGCAGGGGGCAGGGCCACTGAAGCTTTCTTT,CASRAGGRATEAFF
NA,NA,TRBV10-3,TRBJ2-3,TGTGCCATCAGTGCAGGTAGCGGAAGCACAGATACGCAGTATTTT,CAISAGSGSTDTQYF
NA,NA,TRBV7-6,TRBJ1-4,TGTGCCAGCAGCTTAGCGTTGGGGGTGAATAATGAAAAACTGTTTTTT,CASSLALGVNNEKLFF
TRBD2,NA,TRBV2,TRBJ2-3,TGTGCCGGCCGATTGGGACTAGCATCGGATACGCAGTATTTT,CAGRLGLASDTQYF